The 12 T cell receptor beta chains in this list originate from one sample, sequenced in a study of CD4 and CD8 cells across lung adenocarcinoma regions. TCRdb called the PCR reads again in MiXCR, with one record for every CDR3 protein. This sample has about 23,000 distinct CDR3 sequences; around 50% occur once, and the top ten carry 20% to 25%. Sequenced sample: CD4+ T cells from the center of a lung tumor. The receptors were gathered from a male donor with lung adenocarcinoma. The CD4 and CD8 labels of this study may be unreliable.

This chain's CDR3 is CASSFTTSGIWNEQFF. The CDR3 coding sequence is TGCGCCAGCAGCTTTACAACTAGCGGGATTTGGAATGAGCAGTTCTTC. The gene calls are TRBV5-1 and TRBJ2-1, with 10 nucleotides matching TRBD2. The CDR3 length is 16 residues. The J segment lost 7 bases and the V segment lost 2 bases, leaving 9 bases of the junction unmatched. Germline V lookup: CDR1 SGHRS, CDR2 YFSETQ.

This clonotype was picked up many times. The V and J genes are TRBV28 and TRBJ2-1; 13 bases are shared with TRBD2. V trimming: 1 base; J trimming: 3 bases; junction bases outside the gene matches: 3. In germline, CDR1 is MDHEN, CDR2 SYDVKM. The CDR3 is made up of 17 amino acids. CDR3 DNA: TGTGCCAGCAGTTTATCGGGACTAGCGGGACTCTACAATGAGCAGTTCTTC. It encodes CASSLSGLAGLYNEQFF.

This clonotype was observed a handful of times. This rearrangement joins TRBV7-2 to TRBJ2-1, with TRBD2 as a possible D gene (6 bases). Judging by the DNA end, TRBJ2-7 fits better; the J call may be wrong. Per the germline V gene, CDR1 is SGHTA and CDR2 is FQGNSA. This CDR3 is 11 amino acids long. The CDR3 loop reads CASSLSGGQYF. CDR3 sequence (DNA): TGTGCCAGCAGCTTATCCGGGGGGCAGTACTTC.

This clonotype is medium-sized (0.01 to 0.1%) by share. The V call is TRBV27, the J call TRBJ2-6; 7 bases line up with TRBD2. The CDR3 extends over 16 amino acids. From germline, CDR1 is MNHEY and CDR2 SMNVEV (reference sequence). The J segment lost 2 bases and the V segment lost 2 bases, leaving 3 bases of the junction unmatched. CDR3 nucleotides: TGTGCCAGCAGTTTAAGTCGGGGGGCTGGGGCCAACGTCCTGACTTTC. This encodes CASSLSRGAGANVLTF. Drawing the rest from reference TRBV27 and TRBJ2-6, the complete variable domain is EAQVTQNPRYLITVTGKKLTVTCSQNMNHEYMSWYRQDPGLGLRQIYYSMNVEVTDKGDVPEGYKVSRKEKRNFPLILESPSPNQTSLYFCASSLSRGAGANVLTFGAGSRLTVL.

By share of the sample, this clonotype is medium-sized. The chain combines TRBV6-1 with TRBJ2-1; possibly TRBD2 for D (5 bases). V lost 1 base to trimming and J lost 6 bases, with 13 bases between them. The CDR3 sequence is 15 residues long. In germline, CDR1 is MNHNS, CDR2 SASEGT. CDR3 loop: CASSEVRALGNEQFF. Here the CDR3 DNA reads TGTGCCAGCAGTGAAGTGAGGGCCCTTGGCAATGAGCAGTTCTTC.

The rearrangement links TRBV27 to TRBJ2-4, with D unresolved. This CDR3 has 13 amino acids. The V gene lost 10 bases and the J gene lost 8 bases, with 18 bases spanning the gap. Germline loops: CDR1 MNHEY, CDR2 SMNVEV (reference sequence). The CDR3 DNA follows: TGTGCCACCAGGTTGAGCGCCACAGACATTCAGTACTTC. It translates to CATRLSATDIQYF.

This clonotype was detected many times. The V gene is TRBV15, the J gene TRBJ1-1; no clear D gene. The V end was cut by 3 bases, the J end by 8 bases, with 7 bases between. Germline CDR1 is LNHNV and CDR2 is YYDKDF (reference sequence). The CDR3 runs to 11 residues. The CDR3 nucleotides are TGTGCCACCAGCAGTGGCGAGGAAGCTTTCTTT. Residues: CATSSGEEAFF. The full variable domain, with the rest looked up from reference TRBV15 and TRBJ1-1, is DAMVIQNPRYQVTQFGKPVTLSCSQTLNHNVMYWYQQKSSQAPKLLFHYYDKDFNNEADTPDNFQSRRPNTSFCFLDIRSPGLGDTAMYLCATSSGEEAFFGQGTRLTVV.

This clonotype was detected a few times. The gene calls are TRBV10-2 and TRBJ2-1; the D is unclear. The DNA end is a closer match to TRBJ2-5, so the J assignment may be wrong. CDR3 length equals 17 residues. The germline V gene encodes CDR1 WSHSY and CDR2 SAAADI. The CDR3 coding sequence is TGCGCCAGCAGTGATTATTTTGCGCTCGCCGATGGGGAGACCCAGTACTTC. It yields the protein CASSDYFALADGETQYF.

This clonotype occurred many times. This rearrangement joins TRBV6-5 to TRBJ1-2; D possibly corresponds to TRBD1 (6 bases). This CDR3 region has 15 residues. In germline, CDR1 is MNHEY, CDR2 SVGAGI. Between the trimmed V and J ends, which lost 0 bases and 6 bases, there was a span of 14 bases. CDR3 nucleotide sequence: TGTGCCAGCAGTTACTCGAGGGGGGGAGCGCATGGCTACACCTTC. Translated: CASSYSRGGAHGYTF.

In the case of this clonotype: A junction boundary mismatches the germline segment, possibly from a read error. V usage is TRBV6-5 and J usage is TRBJ2-1; possible D gene TRBD2, 7 bases. This CDR3 is built from 13 residues. The germline V gene encodes CDR1 MNHEY and CDR2 SVGAGI. The CDR3 loop reads CPRGYGTSGEQFF. CDR3 nucleotides: TGTCCCAGGGGTTATGGGACCAGCGGGGAGCAGTTTTTT.

The genes are TRBV6-1 and TRBJ2-2, with D perhaps matching TRBD2 (6 bases). Germline V gene data show CDR1 as MNHNS and CDR2 as SASEGT. The CDR3 is made up of 15 amino acids. Trimming took 6 bases from V and 4 from J, leaving 15 bases between them. CDR3 nucleotides: TGTGCCAGCAGCAAGTCGGGAGCTTCCACCGGGGAGCTGTTTTTT. This sequence encodes CASSKSGASTGELFF.

The rearrangement links TRBV27 to TRBJ2-2; 11 positions match TRBD2. The CDR3 runs 15 residues. Trimming at V came to 7 bases and at J to 16 bases, leaving 17 bases not matched to a gene. CDR1 and CDR2 (germline): MNHEY, SMNVEV (reference sequence). The DNA of the CDR3 is TGTGCCAGCATAGCGGGAGGGCCTGGCACAGGGGCGCAGTTTTTT. As protein: CASIAGGPGTGAQFF.